A single T cell receptor (beta chain) is shown here with its context. Antigen unknown. The V gene end was trimmed by 6 bases and the J gene end by 2 bases; junction bases not matched to a gene: 4. CDR1 and CDR2 from the germline V gene are LNHDA and SQIVND (reference sequence). This CDR3 is 14 amino acids long. The data were taken from a study of graft-versus-host responses after intestinal transplantation. Turning to the study itself: Among the recipients, all got anti-thymocyte globulin induction and then tacrolimus and steroids for 2 to 3 years.

General study points: Declining HvG levels early post-transplant were linked to peak circulating GvH clone levels. GvH clonotypes were identified within recipient marrow, with a subset emerging first in ileum or blood.

Data came from immunoSEQ multiplex PCR; TCRdb stores just in-frame clones and leaves some out. The table has some 15,000 clones, around 67% seen once. Graft samples were processed, releasing intraepithelial and lamina propria lymphocytes. The clonotype was recovered from a human patient who received an intestinal transplant, so some T cells may come from the graft donor. The sequenced sample was ileum tissue, obtained around 640 days after intestinal transplantation. The chain couples TRBV19 to TRBJ2-3; 8 bases fit TRBD2. DNA for the CDR3: TGTGCCAGTAGCGCGGGGGGCTCCACAGATACGCAGTATTTT. It yields the protein CASSAGGSTDTQYF.